This TCR beta chain was documented in a study of T-cell memory formation after mild COVID-19. TCR alpha and TCR beta cDNA libraries carrying sample barcodes and UMIs came from 5'RACE with constant-segment primers. TCRdb fed the 5' RACE reads into MiXCR, producing one record per CDR3 protein. Of about 410,000 distinct CDR3 sequences in the sample, 18% were seen once. As for this clonotype: Antigen specificity is unknown.

The CDR3 is 12 residues long. V was trimmed by 3 bases and J by 7 bases, leaving 8 bases between them. Study results and caveats: The appearance of some responding clones in pre-infection memory suggested that cross-reactive memory joined. The authors left the SARS-CoV-2 specificity of second-wave clones peaking on day 37 unconfirmed. From day 15 to 85, contracting clones were balanced between CD4 and CD8, whereas later expanders leaned toward CD4+.

This clonotype was sampled from a man between 18 and 35 years old who had mild COVID-19 (a few samples of this study predate the infection). Cell type and time point are not known. The sequenced sample consisted of PBMCs or a T cell subset sorted from them (not recorded which). The V gene is TRBV12-3 or TRBV12-4, the J gene TRBJ2-3; D gene unclear. The CDR3 sequence is CASSFDQNTQYF. The CDR3 DNA reads TGTGCCAGCAGTTTCGACCAGAATACGCAGTATTTT.